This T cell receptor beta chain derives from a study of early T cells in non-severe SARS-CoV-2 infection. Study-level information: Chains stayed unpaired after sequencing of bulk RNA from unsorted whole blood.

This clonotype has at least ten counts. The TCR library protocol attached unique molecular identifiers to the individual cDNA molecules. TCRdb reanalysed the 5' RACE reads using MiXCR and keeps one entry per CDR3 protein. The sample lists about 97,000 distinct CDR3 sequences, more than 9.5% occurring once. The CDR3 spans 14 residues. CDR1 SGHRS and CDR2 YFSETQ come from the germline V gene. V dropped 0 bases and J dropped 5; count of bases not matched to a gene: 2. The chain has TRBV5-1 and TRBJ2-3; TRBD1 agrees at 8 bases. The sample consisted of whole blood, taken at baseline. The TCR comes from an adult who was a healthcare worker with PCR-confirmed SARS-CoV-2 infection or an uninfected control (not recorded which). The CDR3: CASSLAGTGDTQYF. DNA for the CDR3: TGCGCCAGCAGCTTGGCCGGGACAGGAGATACGCAGTATTTT.